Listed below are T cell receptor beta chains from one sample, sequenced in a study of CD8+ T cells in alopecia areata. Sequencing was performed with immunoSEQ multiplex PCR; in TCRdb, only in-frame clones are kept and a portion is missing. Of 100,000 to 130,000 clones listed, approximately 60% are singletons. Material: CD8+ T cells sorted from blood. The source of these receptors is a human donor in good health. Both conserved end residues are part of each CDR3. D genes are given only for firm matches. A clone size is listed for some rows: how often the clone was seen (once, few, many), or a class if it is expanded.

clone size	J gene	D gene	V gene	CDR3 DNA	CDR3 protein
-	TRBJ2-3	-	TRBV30	TGTGCCTGGGCGGGGATTCCCACAGATACGCAGTATTTT	CAWAGIPTDTQYF
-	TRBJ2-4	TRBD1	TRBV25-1	TGTGCCAGCAGTGCCCCCGGACAGGGGGCCGCCAAAAACATTCAGTACTTC	CASSAPGQGAAKNIQYF
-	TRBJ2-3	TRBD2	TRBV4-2	TGTGCCAGCAGCCAAAAGACCTGGACTAGCGGGGGCCTAGATACGCAGTATTTT	CASSQKTWTSGGLDTQYF
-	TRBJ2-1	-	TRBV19	TGTGCCAGTAGTATTCCCGGGGGGCCCCCCCGCAATGAGCAGTTCTTC	CASSIPGGPPRNEQFF
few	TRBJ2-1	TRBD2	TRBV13	TGTGCCAGCAGCCCCCCACTAGCGGGGCCCTACAATGAGCAGTTCTTC	CASSPPLAGPYNEQFF
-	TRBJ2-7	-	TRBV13	TGTGCCAGCAGCTTAGGACTAGCTTCGAACGAGCAGTACTTC	CASSLGLASNEQYF
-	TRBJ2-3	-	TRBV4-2	TGTGCCAGCAGCCAAGAGGCTGGGCATGGAAGCACAGATACGCAGTATTTT	CASSQEAGHGSTDTQYF
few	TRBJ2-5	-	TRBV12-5	TGTGCTAGTGGTTTGGTATATCAAGAGACCCAGTACTTC	CASGLVYQETQYF
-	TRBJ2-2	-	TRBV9	TGTGCCAGCAGCGCCCCAGGGTCCCCCGGGGAGCTGTTTTTT	CASSAPGSPGELFF
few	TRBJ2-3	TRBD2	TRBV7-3	TGTGCCAGCAGCTATAGCGGGGGGAACACAGATACGCAGTATTTT	CASSYSGGNTDTQYF
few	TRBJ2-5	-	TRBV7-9	TGTGCCAGCAGCTCTAAGGCTCGAGAGACCCAGTACTTC	CASSSKARETQYF
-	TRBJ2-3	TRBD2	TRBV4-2	TGTGCCAGCAGCCAAGATGAGGGAAGCGGGGGCACAGATACGCAGTATTTT	CASSQDEGSGGTDTQYF
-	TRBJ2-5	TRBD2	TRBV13	TGTGCCAGCAGCTTATCGGGGGGGCGCGGAGAGACCCAGTACTTC	CASSLSGGRGETQYF
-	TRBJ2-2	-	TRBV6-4	TGTGCCAGCAGTGAACCCCCCAGCGGGGAGCTGTTTTTT	CASSEPPSGELFF
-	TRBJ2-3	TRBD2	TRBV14	TGTGCCAGCAGCCAAGATCGTCGTAGCGGGGCCTCTAGCACAGATACGCAGTATTTT	CASSQDRRSGASSTDTQYF
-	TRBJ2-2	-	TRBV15	TGTGCCACCAGCCCGGCAGGTTTAGCGGCGAACACCGGGGAGCTGTTTTTT	CATSPAGLAANTGELFF
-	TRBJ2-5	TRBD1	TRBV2	TGTGCCAGCAACTCGGGACAGGAGGAGACCCAGTACTTC	CASNSGQEETQYF
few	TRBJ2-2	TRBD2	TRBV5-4	TGTGCCAGCAGCTTCGGGACTATGACGAACACCGGGGAGCTGTTTTTT	CASSFGTMTNTGELFF
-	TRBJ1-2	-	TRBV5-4	TGTGCCAGCAGAGCTACGGGAACAGACTATGGCTACACCTTC	CASRATGTDYGYTF
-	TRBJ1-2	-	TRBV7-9	TGTGCCAGCAGCTCCCTCCGGGTCAGCGAGAACTATGGCTACACCTTC	CASSSLRVSENYGYTF
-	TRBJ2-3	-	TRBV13	TGTGCCAGCAGCGCCCTCGGACAGTACACAGATACGCAGTATTTT	CASSALGQYTDTQYF
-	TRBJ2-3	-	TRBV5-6	TGTGCCAGCAGCTTCCCGACAGGAGCAGATACGCAGTATTTT	CASSFPTGADTQYF